These 9 T cell receptor beta chains were all obtained from the same sample, sequenced in a study of blood T cell repertoires in COVID-19. Assay used: immunoSEQ multiplex PCR; TCRdb lists only in-frame clones, some missing. The data show under 150,000 clones, roughly 89% seen once. Material: peripheral blood. These receptors originate from a woman in her thirties or forties with acute or convalescent COVID-19.

The V and J genes are TRBV6-5 and TRBJ1-2; 7 bases map to TRBD1. The CDR3 extends over 13 amino acids. The germline gives CDR1 MNHEY, CDR2 SVGAGI. V lost 6 bases and J lost 7; bases outside the gene matches: 8. The CDR3 DNA is TGTGCCAGCAGCACAGGGGCCCTATCTGGCTACACCTTC. It yields the protein CASSTGALSGYTF.

The rearrangement uses TRBV21-1 and TRBJ1-1. TRBV21-1 is reported as a pseudogene. This CDR3 is built from 15 residues. Here the CDR3 reads CASSKEEGGGVEAFF. The DNA for the CDR3 is TGTGCCAGCAGCAAAGAGGAAGGTGGAGGGGTAGAAGCTTTCTTT.

The chain links TRBV11-3 to TRBJ2-2; 7 positions match TRBD1. The CDR3 is 14 amino acids. Per germline, CDR1 SGHNT and CDR2 YENEEA. V shed 2 bases and J 7 bases; nucleotides not matched to a gene: 4. CDR3 residues: CASSLQGEVGELFF. The CDR3 nucleotides read TGTGCCAGCAGCTTACAGGGGGAAGTCGGGGAGCTGTTTTTT. The full variable domain, completed using reference TRBV11-3 and TRBJ2-2, is EAGVVQSPRYKIIEKKQPVAFWCNPISGHNTLYWYLQNLGQGPELLIRYENEEAVDDSQLPKDRFSAERLKGVDSTLKIQPAELGDSAVYLCASSLQGEVGELFFGEGSRLTVL.

This rearrangement joins TRBV7-9 to TRBJ2-1; weak D call: TRBD2 (5 bases). Trimming removed 0 bases from V and 4 bases from J, with 10 bases in between. This CDR3 contains 15 residues. From germline, CDR1 is SEHNR and CDR2 FQNEAQ (reference sequence). Here the CDR3 DNA reads TGTGCCAGCAGCTTAGCGCGGTGGGAGTACAATGAGCAGTTCTTC. Its protein product is CASSLARWEYNEQFF.

The V and J genes are TRBV6-5 and TRBJ2-1; 12 bases fit TRBD2. The germline CDR1 and CDR2 sequences are MNHEY and SVGAGI. This CDR3 contains 15 residues. J lost 8 bases, V lost 2 bases, and 4 bases had no gene match. CDR3 loop: CASSYGLAGTYEQFF. The CDR3 DNA reads as TGTGCCAGCAGTTACGGACTAGCGGGAACCTATGAGCAGTTCTTC.

The rearrangement links TRBV7-9 to TRBJ2-1; 8 bases agree with TRBD1. Trimming cost V 6 bases and J 8 bases; bases outside gene matches: 6. This CDR3 is built from 13 residues. The V gene's germline CDR1 is SEHNR and CDR2 FQNEAQ (reference sequence). The CDR3 coding sequence is TGTGCCAGCAGACTGACAGGGGCCCATGAGCAGTTCTTC. Encoded protein: CASRLTGAHEQFF.

The chain couples TRBV5-6 to TRBJ2-1, with 16 bases that match TRBD2. CDR1 SGHDT and CDR2 YYEEEE come from the germline V gene. The length of the CDR3 is 15 residues. J was trimmed by 9 bases and V by 3 bases; bases with no gene match: 3. CDR3 DNA: TGTGCCAGCAGCTCGGGACTAGCGGGGGGGCGTGAGCAGTTCTTC. Translation: CASSSGLAGGREQFF.

The chain employs TRBV7-2 and TRBJ1-1, with 7 bases aligning to TRBD1. V shed 5 bases, J shed 0 bases, and the junction held 6 bases outside the gene matches. Germline-derived CDR1 and CDR2 are SGHTA and FQGNSA. The CDR3 length is 15 residues. CDR3 protein: CASSLQQGMNTEAFF. The CDR3 DNA is TGTGCCAGCAGCCTCCAACAGGGGATGAACACTGAAGCTTTCTTT. The whole variable domain, filled in from reference TRBV7-2 and TRBJ1-1, reads GAGVSQSPSNKVTEKGKDVELRCDPISGHTALYWYRQSLGQGLEFLIYFQGNSAPDKSGLPSDRFSAERTGGSVSTLTIQRTQQEDSAVYLCASSLQQGMNTEAFFGQGTRLTVV.

This chain joins TRBV5-1 and TRBJ2-7; 9 bases are shared with TRBD1. CDR3 length equals 13 residues. The V gene end was trimmed by 3 bases and the J gene end by 5 bases; junction bases not matched to a gene: 3. The germline CDR1 and CDR2 sequences are SGHRS and YFSETQ. CDR3: CASSSQGAHEQYF. In DNA, the CDR3 is TGCGCCAGCAGCTCACAGGGGGCCCACGAGCAGTACTTC.